Each of the 25 T cell receptor beta chains below was sequenced from the same sample in a study of a mutant IDH1 vaccine in newly diagnosed glioma. Some clones are missing from TCRdb's copy, which holds only in-frame ones; the method was immunoSEQ multiplex PCR. The data hold more than 25,000 clones, with about 90% observed a single time. Documented time point: week 5, during vaccination. Doses consisted of 300 ug of mutant IDH1 20-mer peptide each, paired with topical imiquimod. These receptors' targets are unknown. The source was peripheral blood mononuclear cells (PBMCs), collected from a glioma patient whose treatment included an IDH1 peptide vaccine. The origin of the receptors is a middle-aged woman with glioma. Some clones in this sample may be carry-over from other donors' samples.

The CDR3 region has the DNA TGCGCCAGCAGCCATCGGCGTGGAACTAGCTACGAGCAGTACTTC. This encodes CASSHRRGTSYEQYF. V usage is TRBV5-1 and J usage is TRBJ2-7; maybe TRBD2 (5 bases). The V gene's germline CDR1 is SGHRS and CDR2 YFSETQ. CDR3 length: 15 residues. V lost 4 bases, J lost 3 bases, and 17 bases lay in between.

The chain joins TRBV5-1 to TRBJ2-2; 12 bases fit TRBD2. This CDR3 region has 17 residues. V shed 6 bases, J shed 3 bases, and the junction held 9 bases outside the gene matches. Germline CDR1 reads SGHRS; CDR2 reads YFSETQ. CDR3 in amino acids: CASKEDLAGGYTGELFF. The DNA of the CDR3 is TGCGCCAGCAAGGAGGACCTAGCGGGAGGGTACACCGGGGAGCTGTTTTTT.

The chain is built from TRBV11-2 and TRBJ2-7, with D possibly being TRBD1 or TRBD2 (5 bases each). CDR3 length: 13 residues. Per germline, CDR1 SGHAT and CDR2 FQNNGV. The V end was cut by 1 base, the J end by 2 bases, with 6 bases between. In DNA form, the CDR3 reads TGTGCCAGCAGCTTAGGGGGGACCTACGAGCAGTACTTC. As protein: CASSLGGTYEQYF.

This sequence joins TRBV15 and TRBJ2-3, with D possibly being TRBD2 (5 bases). Germline CDR1 and CDR2: LNHNV and YYDKDF (reference sequence). The CDR3 is made up of 14 amino acids. The V end was cut by 1 base, the J end by 7 bases, with 12 bases between. CDR3 coding DNA: TGTGCCACCAGCAGAGGGGGAGACGGTAATACGCAGTATTTT. Its protein is CATSRGGDGNTQYF.

This clone was found a few times. CDR3 loop: CASSLAGTGANVLTF. The CDR3 nucleotides read TGTGCCAGCAGCTTAGCCGGGACCGGGGCCAACGTCCTGACTTTC. V gene TRBV7-8 combines with J gene TRBJ2-6, with D possibly being TRBD1 or TRBD2 (5 bases each). The CDR3 runs 15 residues. Looked up from germline, CDR1 is SGHVS and CDR2 is FQNEAQ. Trimming cost V 0 bases and J 4 bases, with 7 bases left between them.

V and J are TRBV6-4 and TRBJ1-1; the D is unclear. The CDR3 has 16 amino acids. CDR1 and CDR2 from the germline V gene are MRHNA and SNTAGT. V lost 0 bases and J lost 1, with 12 bases in between. CDR3 in amino acids: CASSDSRPEPNTEAFF. The CDR3 nucleotides read TGTGCCAGCAGTGACTCGAGGCCAGAACCGAACACTGAAGCTTTCTTT.

The rearrangement links TRBV6-1 to TRBJ2-7; 9 positions agree with TRBD1. The V and J ends lost 3 bases and 3 bases, in that order; junction bases with no gene match: 3. Germline values: CDR1 MNHNS, CDR2 SASEGT. The CDR3 is 14 amino acids. The CDR3 region is CASSEGQGIYEQYF. The DNA for the CDR3 is TGTGCCAGCAGTGAGGGACAGGGTATCTACGAGCAGTACTTC.

CDR3 region: CASSFGDQPQHF. CDR3 sequence (DNA): TGTGCCAGCAGCTTCGGAGATCAGCCCCAGCATTTT. The V and J genes are TRBV5-6 and TRBJ1-5, with D unclear. V lost 2 bases to trimming and J lost 5 bases, with 5 bases between them. The CDR3 runs 12 residues. Looked up from germline, CDR1 is SGHDT and CDR2 is YYEEEE.

The rearrangement uses TRBV9 and TRBJ2-7; 7 bases are a match to TRBD1. CDR1 is SGDLS, CDR2 YYNGEE, per germline. V lost 5 bases to trimming and J lost 4 bases; unmatched junction nucleotides: 9. The CDR3 is 14 amino acids. This CDR3 reads CASRGIGGRYEQYF. The CDR3 DNA is TGTGCCAGCAGGGGGATAGGGGGCAGATACGAGCAGTACTTC.

This chain links TRBV7-2 with TRBJ2-4; perhaps TRBD2 as D (5 bases). This CDR3 has 18 residues. V was shortened by 1 base and J by 5 bases, with 21 bases between the two germline ends. Looked up from germline, CDR1 is SGHTA and CDR2 is FQGNSA. CDR3 DNA sequence: TGTGCCAGCAGCTTAGATTTTTCGCGACGGGATAAGGAAAACATTCAGTACTTC. Its translation is CASSLDFSRRDKENIQYF.

The V and J genes are TRBV11-2 and TRBJ2-1; no firm D call. CDR3 length: 16 residues. In germline, CDR1 is SGHAT, CDR2 FQNNGV. Trimming shortened V by 1 base and J by 7 bases, and 17 bases separated the two germline ends. The CDR3 DNA is TGTGCCAGCAGCTTAGGTGCCAGCATAGCTGGGAATGAGCAGTTCTTC. This gives the protein CASSLGASIAGNEQFF.

The chain joins TRBV6-5 to TRBJ1-6; TRBD1 matches 7 bases. Germline V gene lookup returns CDR1 MNHEY and CDR2 SVGAGI. After removal of 2 bases from V and 9 bases from J, the junction contained 4 bases not matched to a gene. CDR3 size: 14 residues. The CDR3 DNA reads TGTGCCAGCAGTTACGAGGGGGCTGCTTCACCCCTCCACTTT. Amino acids: CASSYEGAASPLHF.

This clone is a singleton in its sample. DNA of the CDR3: TGTGCCAGCAGAACGACCGGGACAAGGGTCCCTTGGCAGTACTTC. This gives the protein CASRTTGTRVPWQYF. The chain recombines TRBV27 with TRBJ2-7; tentatively, D is TRBD1 (6 bases). This CDR3 is built from 15 residues. V shed 6 bases and J shed 9 bases, with 24 bases lying between them. Germline lookup yields CDR1 MNHEY and CDR2 SMNVEV (reference sequence).

The V gene is TRBV27, the J gene TRBJ1-2; D gene uncertain. Germline V gives CDR1 MNHEY, CDR2 SMNVEV (reference sequence). The CDR3 loop spans 15 amino acids. V lost 8 bases and J lost 0, with 16 bases in between. CDR3 bases: TGTGCCAGCGCGCGGGCGGGTTTAGCTAACTATGGCTACACCTTC. Protein sequence: CASARAGLANYGYTF.

CDR3 sequence (DNA): TGTGCCAGCAGCTCGAAAGCGACTAGCGGGCTCCAAGAGACCCAGTACTTC. Protein product: CASSSKATSGLQETQYF. The chain couples TRBV7-9 to TRBJ2-5, with TRBD2 matching over 10 bases. Per the germline V gene, CDR1 is SEHNR and CDR2 is FQNEAQ (reference sequence). The CDR3 runs 17 residues. Trimming took 4 bases from V and 1 from J; bases not matched to a gene: 9.

J is TRBJ2-7 and V is TRBV7-3, with no clear D. Trimming pared 5 bases from V and 4 bases from J, leaving 12 bases between. The germline gives CDR1 SGHTA, CDR2 FQGTGA. The CDR3 has 13 amino acids. The CDR3 DNA reads TGTGCCAGCAGCATACAGCCCGGATACGAGCAGTACTTC. Protein sequence: CASSIQPGYEQYF.

The genes are TRBV7-2 and TRBJ2-7; either TRBD1 or TRBD2 may fit D (5 bases each). Trimming took off 4 bases at V and 4 bases at J, with 17 bases between the two ends. Germline lookup yields CDR1 SGHTA and CDR2 FQGNSA. The CDR3 is 15 amino acids. The CDR3 DNA reads as TGTGCCAGCAGCTATGCTACGGGGCTTAAGTACGAGCAGTACTTC. Translating it yields CASSYATGLKYEQYF.

The CDR3 nucleotides read TGTGCCAGCAGTGGGGCCGACTATGGCTACACCTTC. Translated: CASSGADYGYTF. The V call is TRBV6-5, the J call TRBJ1-2, with D maybe TRBD1 (5 bases). The CDR3 has 12 residues. The V and J ends lost 5 bases and 3 bases respectively, with 7 bases between them. Germline V gene sequence: CDR1 MNHEY, CDR2 SVGAGI.

The V call is TRBV10-3, the J call TRBJ1-2, with 10 nucleotides matching TRBD1. V lost 0 bases to trimming and J lost 10 bases; unmatched junction nucleotides: 14. CDR1 is ENHRY, CDR2 SYGVKD, per germline. This CDR3 region has 17 residues. The CDR3 loop is CAISESIRDRGTKPYTF. The CDR3 DNA follows: TGTGCCATCAGTGAGTCGATAAGGGACAGGGGAACCAAACCCTACACCTTC.

This clone was seen a handful of times. The rearrangement joins TRBV9 to TRBJ1-1; 7 nucleotides align to TRBD1. This CDR3 comprises 17 residues. Germline assignment: CDR1 SGDLS and CDR2 YYNGEE. V shed 0 bases and J 3 bases; nucleotides not matched to a gene: 11. The DNA for the CDR3 is TGTGCCAGCAGCGTAGCTTTAGGCAGGGGGGTGGACACTGAAGCTTTCTTT. It is translated as CASSVALGRGVDTEAFF. Variable domain in full (rest from reference TRBV9 and TRBJ1-1): DSGVTQTPKHLITATGQRVTLRCSPRSGDLSVYWYQQSLDQGLQFLIQYYNGEERAKGNILERFSAQQFPDLHSELNLSSLELGDSALYFCASSVALGRGVDTEAFFGQGTRLTVV.

The chain has TRBV7-8 and TRBJ1-3; D is unresolved. Germline V gene sequence: CDR1 SGHVS, CDR2 FQNEAQ. V lost 0 bases and J lost 0, with 9 bases in between. The length of the CDR3 is 16 residues. DNA for the CDR3: TGTGCCAGCAGCTTAGCGTGGGGAGACTCTGGAAACACCATATATTTT. Translated, it gives CASSLAWGDSGNTIYF.

This rearrangement joins TRBV4-3 to TRBJ1-6, with a tentative D call TRBD1 (6 bases). Germline V gene data show CDR1 as LGHNA and CDR2 as YSLEER. CDR3 length: 13 residues. V lost 0 bases and J 16 bases, leaving 13 bases between the germline ends. The CDR3 DNA is TGCGCCAGCAGCCAAGATAAGTGGGACATGCTCCACTTT. Translated, it gives CASSQDKWDMLHF.

This chain links TRBV19 with TRBJ2-2; perhaps D is TRBD1 or TRBD2 (6 bases each). The length of the CDR3 is 16 residues. V was shortened by 5 bases and J by 3 bases, with 16 bases between the two germline ends. Germline-derived CDR1 and CDR2 are LNHDA and SQIVND (reference sequence). CDR3 region: CASSEGGGGDTGELFF. Here the CDR3 DNA reads TGTGCCAGTAGTGAGGGGGGCGGAGGGGACACCGGGGAGCTGTTTTTT.

V usage is TRBV4-1 and J usage is TRBJ2-2; a weak D match, TRBD2 (5 bases). V was cut by 4 bases and J by 4 bases, with 10 bases left in between. CDR1 and CDR2 (germline): MGHRA, YSYEKL. This CDR3 comprises 14 residues. The CDR3 region has the DNA TGCGCCAGCAGCCTCCTCCGGGGCACCGGGGAGCTGTTTTTT. This sequence encodes CASSLLRGTGELFF.

This chain links TRBV6-1 with TRBJ1-2; D is undetermined. CDR1 is MNHNS, CDR2 SASEGT, per germline. V lost 3 bases and J lost 4, with 15 bases in between. The CDR3 has 15 residues. CDR3 in amino acids: CASSEGWAVGYGYTF. In DNA, the CDR3 is TGTGCCAGCAGTGAGGGCTGGGCGGTTGGCTATGGCTACACCTTC.